This TCR beta chain was recorded in a study of blood T cell repertoires in COVID-19. At the level of the study: Sample material is recorded as cDNA or gDNA derived from T cells, B-cell-depleted T cells, or PBMCs.

Original processing methods: Reference gene primer amplification yielded estimated nucleated cell counts. The assay was immunoSEQ multiplex PCR, and TCRdb's table has in-frame clones only and misses some. D and trimming come from the DNA, and the V and J calls and clone size come from that table. Of 200,000 to 250,000 clones in the sample, 80% to 85% were seen once. The sample was peripheral blood. This TCR derives from a woman in her thirties who had recovered from COVID-19.

The CDR3 sequence: CASSGTGADTQYF. In DNA, the CDR3 is TGTGCCAGCAGCGGAACCGGGGCAGATACGCAGTATTTT. The chain has TRBV5-4 and TRBJ2-3, with a weak D call TRBD2 (5 bases). The CDR3 spans 13 residues. V was shortened by 4 bases and J by 4 bases, with 10 bases between the two germline ends. Germline CDR1 reads SGHNT; CDR2 reads YYREEE (reference sequence).